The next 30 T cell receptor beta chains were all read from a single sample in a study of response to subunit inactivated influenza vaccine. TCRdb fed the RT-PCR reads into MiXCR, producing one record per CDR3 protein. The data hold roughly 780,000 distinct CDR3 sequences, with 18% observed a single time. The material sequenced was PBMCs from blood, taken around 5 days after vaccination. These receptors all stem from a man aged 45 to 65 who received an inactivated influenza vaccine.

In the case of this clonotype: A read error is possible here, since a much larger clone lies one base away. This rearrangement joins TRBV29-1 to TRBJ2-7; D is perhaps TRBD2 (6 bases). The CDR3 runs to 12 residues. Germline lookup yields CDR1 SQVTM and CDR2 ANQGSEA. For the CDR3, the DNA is TGCAGCGCAGGACGGGACTCCTACGGGCAGTACTTC. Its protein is CSAGRDSYGQYF.

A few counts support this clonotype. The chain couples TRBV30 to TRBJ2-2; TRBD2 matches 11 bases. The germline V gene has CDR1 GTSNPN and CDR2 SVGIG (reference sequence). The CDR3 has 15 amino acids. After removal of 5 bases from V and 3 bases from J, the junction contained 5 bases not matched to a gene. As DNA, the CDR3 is TGTGCCTGGGAAGGGACTAGCGGATACACCGGGGAGCTGTTTTTT. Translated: CAWEGTSGYTGELFF.

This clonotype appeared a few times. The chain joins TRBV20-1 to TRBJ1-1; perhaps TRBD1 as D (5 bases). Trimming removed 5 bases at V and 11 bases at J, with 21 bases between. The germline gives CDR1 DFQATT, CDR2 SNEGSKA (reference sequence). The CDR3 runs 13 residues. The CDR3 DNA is TGCAGTGCTCTCCCCTTAAGGCAGGGTGCGGCTTTCTTT. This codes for CSALPLRQGAAFF.

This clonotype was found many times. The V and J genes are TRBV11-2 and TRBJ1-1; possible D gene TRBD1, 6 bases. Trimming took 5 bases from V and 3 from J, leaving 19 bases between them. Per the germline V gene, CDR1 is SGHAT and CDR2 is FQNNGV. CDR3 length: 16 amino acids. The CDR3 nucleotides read TGTGCCAGCAGCCCCATTCGGACAGCCTTTCACACTGAAGCTTTCTTT. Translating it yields CASSPIRTAFHTEAFF. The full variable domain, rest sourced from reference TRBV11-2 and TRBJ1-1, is EAGVAQSPRYKIIEKRQSVAFWCNPISGHATLYWYQQILGQGPKLLIQFQNNGVVDDSQLPKDRFSAERLKGVDSTLKIQPAKLEDSAVYLCASSPIRTAFHTEAFFGQGTRLTVV.

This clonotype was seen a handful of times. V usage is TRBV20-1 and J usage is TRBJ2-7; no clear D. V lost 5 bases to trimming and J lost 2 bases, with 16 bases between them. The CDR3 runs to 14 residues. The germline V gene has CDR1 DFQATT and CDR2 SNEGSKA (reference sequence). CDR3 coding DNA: TGCAGTGCTCGAATTACGGCAAGGACCTACGAGCAGTACTTC. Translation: CSARITARTYEQYF.

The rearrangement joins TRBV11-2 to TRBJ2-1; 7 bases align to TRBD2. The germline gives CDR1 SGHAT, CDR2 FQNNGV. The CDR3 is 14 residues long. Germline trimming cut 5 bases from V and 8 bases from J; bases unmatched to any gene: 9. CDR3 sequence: CASSLGLWADEQFF. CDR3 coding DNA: TGTGCCAGCAGCCTGGGACTATGGGCGGATGAGCAGTTCTTC.

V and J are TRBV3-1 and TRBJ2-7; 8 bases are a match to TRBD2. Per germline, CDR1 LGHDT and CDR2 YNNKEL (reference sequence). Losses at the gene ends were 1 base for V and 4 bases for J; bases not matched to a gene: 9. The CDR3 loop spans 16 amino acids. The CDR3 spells CASSQVGVLAAYEQYF. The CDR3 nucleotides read TGTGCCAGCAGCCAAGTAGGTGTACTAGCGGCATACGAGCAGTACTTC.

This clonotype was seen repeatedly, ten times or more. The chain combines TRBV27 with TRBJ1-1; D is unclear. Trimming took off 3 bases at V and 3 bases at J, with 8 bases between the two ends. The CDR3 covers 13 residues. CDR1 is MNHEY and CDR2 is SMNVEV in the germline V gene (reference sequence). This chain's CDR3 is CASSFGGDTEAFF. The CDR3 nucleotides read TGTGCCAGCAGTTTTGGCGGGGACACTGAAGCTTTCTTT.

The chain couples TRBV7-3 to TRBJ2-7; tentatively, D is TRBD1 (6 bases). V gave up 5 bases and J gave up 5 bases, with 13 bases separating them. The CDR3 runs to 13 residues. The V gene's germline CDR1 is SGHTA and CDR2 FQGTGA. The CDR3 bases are TGTGCCAGCAGCATAGGACCAGGGGACGAGCAGTACTTC. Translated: CASSIGPGDEQYF.

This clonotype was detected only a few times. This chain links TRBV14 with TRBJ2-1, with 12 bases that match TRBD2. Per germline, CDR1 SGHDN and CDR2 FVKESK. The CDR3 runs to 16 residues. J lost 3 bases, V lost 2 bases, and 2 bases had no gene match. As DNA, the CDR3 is TGTGCCAGCAGCCAATTACTAGCGGGAGGCTACAATGAGCAGTTCTTC. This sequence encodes CASSQLLAGGYNEQFF.

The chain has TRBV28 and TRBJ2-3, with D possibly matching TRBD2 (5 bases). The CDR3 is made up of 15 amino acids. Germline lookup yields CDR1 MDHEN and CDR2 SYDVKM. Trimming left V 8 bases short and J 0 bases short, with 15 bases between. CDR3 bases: TGTGCCAGCTCCCGCGCTACGGGGAGCACAGATACGCAGTATTTT. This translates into CASSRATGSTDTQYF.

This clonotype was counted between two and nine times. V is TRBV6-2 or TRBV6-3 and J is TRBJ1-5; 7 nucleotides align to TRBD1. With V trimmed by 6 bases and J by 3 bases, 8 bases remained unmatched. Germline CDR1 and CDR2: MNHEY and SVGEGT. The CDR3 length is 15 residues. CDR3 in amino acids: CASRLDRVTNQPQHF. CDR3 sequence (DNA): TGTGCCAGCAGACTAGACAGGGTCACCAATCAGCCCCAGCATTTT.

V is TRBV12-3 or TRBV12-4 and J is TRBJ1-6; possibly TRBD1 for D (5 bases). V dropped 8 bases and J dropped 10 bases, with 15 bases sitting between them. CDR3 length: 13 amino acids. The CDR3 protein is CASRSGVGSPLHF. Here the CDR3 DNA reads TGTGCCAGCCGATCGGGGGTGGGATCACCCCTCCACTTT.

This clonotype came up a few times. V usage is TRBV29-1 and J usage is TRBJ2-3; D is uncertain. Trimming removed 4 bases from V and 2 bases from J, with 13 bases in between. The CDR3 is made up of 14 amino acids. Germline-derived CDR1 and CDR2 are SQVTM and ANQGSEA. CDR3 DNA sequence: TGCAGCGTTGCTGGCAGGTCTTTCACAGATACGCAGTATTTT. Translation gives CSVAGRSFTDTQYF.

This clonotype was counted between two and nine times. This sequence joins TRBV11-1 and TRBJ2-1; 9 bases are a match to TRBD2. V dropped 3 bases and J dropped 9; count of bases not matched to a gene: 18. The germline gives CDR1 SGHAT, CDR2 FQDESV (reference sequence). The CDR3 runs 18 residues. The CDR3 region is CASSFLIAGAKEWIEQFF. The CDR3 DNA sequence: TGTGCCAGCAGCTTTCTAATAGCGGGGGCGAAAGAGTGGATTGAGCAGTTCTTC.

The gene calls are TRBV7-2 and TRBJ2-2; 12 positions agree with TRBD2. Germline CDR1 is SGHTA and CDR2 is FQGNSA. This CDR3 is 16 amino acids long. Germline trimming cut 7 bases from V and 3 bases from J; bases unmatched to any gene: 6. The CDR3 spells CASTLAGGSHTGELFF. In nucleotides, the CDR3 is TGTGCCAGCACCCTAGCGGGAGGGAGTCACACCGGGGAGCTGTTTTTT.

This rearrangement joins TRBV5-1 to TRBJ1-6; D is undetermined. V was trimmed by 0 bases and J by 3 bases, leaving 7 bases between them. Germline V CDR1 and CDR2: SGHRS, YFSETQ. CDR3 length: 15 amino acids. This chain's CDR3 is CASSLEFHYNSPLHF. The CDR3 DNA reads TGCGCCAGCAGCTTGGAATTCCACTATAATTCACCCCTCCACTTT.

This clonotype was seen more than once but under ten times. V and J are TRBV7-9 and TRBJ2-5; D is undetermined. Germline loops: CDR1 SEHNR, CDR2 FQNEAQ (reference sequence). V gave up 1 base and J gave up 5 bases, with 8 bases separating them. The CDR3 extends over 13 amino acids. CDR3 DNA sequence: TGTGCCAGCAGCTTAGTTACTTCGGAGACCCAGTACTTC. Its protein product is CASSLVTSETQYF.

CDR3 DNA: TGTGCCAGCACTCGAACAGGAGGCTCCTACAATGAGCAGTTCTTC. Translating it yields CASTRTGGSYNEQFF. The rearrangement joins TRBV6-1 to TRBJ2-1, with D perhaps being TRBD1 or TRBD2 (5 bases each). Trimming took off 7 bases at V and 0 bases at J, with 13 bases between the two ends. This CDR3 spans 15 amino acids. CDR1 and CDR2 (germline): MNHNS, SASEGT.

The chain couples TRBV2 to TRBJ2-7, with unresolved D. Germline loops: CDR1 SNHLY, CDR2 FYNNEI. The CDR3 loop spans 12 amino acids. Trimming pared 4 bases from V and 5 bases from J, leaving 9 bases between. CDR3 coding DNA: TGTGCCAGCAGTGTGTACGCAGACGAGCAGTACTTC. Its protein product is CASSVYADEQYF.

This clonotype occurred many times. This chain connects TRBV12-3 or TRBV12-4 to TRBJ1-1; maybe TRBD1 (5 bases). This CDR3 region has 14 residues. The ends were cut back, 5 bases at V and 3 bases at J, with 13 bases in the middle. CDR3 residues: CASSVSTGYTEAFF. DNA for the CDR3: TGTGCCAGCAGTGTCTCCACAGGATACACTGAAGCTTTCTTT.

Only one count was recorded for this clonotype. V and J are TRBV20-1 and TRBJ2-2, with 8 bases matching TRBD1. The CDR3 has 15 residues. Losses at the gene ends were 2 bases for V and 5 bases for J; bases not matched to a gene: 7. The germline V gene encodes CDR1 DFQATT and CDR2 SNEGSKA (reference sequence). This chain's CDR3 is CSARCGTGGTGELFF. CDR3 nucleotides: TGCAGTGCTAGATGCGGGACAGGTGGGACCGGGGAGCTGTTTTTT.

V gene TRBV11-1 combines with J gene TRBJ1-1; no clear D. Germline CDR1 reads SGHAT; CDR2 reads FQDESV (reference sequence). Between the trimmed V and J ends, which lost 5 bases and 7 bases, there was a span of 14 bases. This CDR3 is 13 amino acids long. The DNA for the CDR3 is TGTGCCAGCAGCACTCGCTTTAAGTATGAAGCTTTCTTT. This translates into CASSTRFKYEAFF. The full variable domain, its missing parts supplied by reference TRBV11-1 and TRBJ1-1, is EAEVAQSPRYKITEKSQAVAFWCDPISGHATLYWYRQILGQGPELLVQFQDESVVDDSQLPKDRFSAERLKGVDSTLKIQPAELGDSAMYLCASSTRFKYEAFFGQGTRLTVV.

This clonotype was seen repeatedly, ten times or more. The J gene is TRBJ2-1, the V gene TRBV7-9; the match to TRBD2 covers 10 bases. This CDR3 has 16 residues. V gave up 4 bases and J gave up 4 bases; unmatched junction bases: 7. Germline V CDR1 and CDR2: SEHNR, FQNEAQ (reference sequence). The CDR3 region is CASSSGAGGIYNEQFF. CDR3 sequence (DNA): TGTGCCAGCAGCTCAGGAGCGGGGGGGATTTACAATGAGCAGTTCTTC.

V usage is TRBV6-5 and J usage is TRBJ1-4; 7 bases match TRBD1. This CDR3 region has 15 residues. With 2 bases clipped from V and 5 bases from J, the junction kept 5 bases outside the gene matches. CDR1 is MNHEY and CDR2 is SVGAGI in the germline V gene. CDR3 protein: CASSYRDSLNEKLFF. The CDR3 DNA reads TGTGCCAGCAGTTACCGGGACAGCTTAAATGAAAAACTGTTTTTT.

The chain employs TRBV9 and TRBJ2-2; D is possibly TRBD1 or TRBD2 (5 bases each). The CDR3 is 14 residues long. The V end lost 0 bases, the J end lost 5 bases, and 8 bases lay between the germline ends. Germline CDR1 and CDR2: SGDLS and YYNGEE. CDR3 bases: TGTGCCAGCAGCGTAGAGGGACGGACCGGGGAGCTGTTTTTT. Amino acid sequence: CASSVEGRTGELFF.

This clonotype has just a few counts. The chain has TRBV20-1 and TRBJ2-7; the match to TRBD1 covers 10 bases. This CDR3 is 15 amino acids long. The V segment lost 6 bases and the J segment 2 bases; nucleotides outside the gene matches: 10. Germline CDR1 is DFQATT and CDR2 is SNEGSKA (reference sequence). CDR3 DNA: TGCAGTGCCGTGACAGGGGGCGTGTTAGCCTACGAGCAGTACTTC. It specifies CSAVTGGVLAYEQYF.

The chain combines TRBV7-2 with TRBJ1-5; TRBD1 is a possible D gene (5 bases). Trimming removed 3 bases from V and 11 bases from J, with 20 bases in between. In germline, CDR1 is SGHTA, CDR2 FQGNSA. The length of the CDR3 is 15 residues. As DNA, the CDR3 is TGTGCCAGCAGCTTGCTGGCCAACCGGGGGTCGACCCAGCATTTT. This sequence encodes CASSLLANRGSTQHF.

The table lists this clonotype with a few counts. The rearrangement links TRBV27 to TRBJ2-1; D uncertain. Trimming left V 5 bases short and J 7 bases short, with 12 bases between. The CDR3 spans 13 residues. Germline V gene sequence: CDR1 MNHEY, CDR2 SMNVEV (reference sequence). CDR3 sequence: CASSLTPWNEQFF. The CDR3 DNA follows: TGTGCCAGCAGTCTAACACCGTGGAATGAGCAGTTCTTC.

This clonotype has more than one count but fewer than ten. CDR3 sequence reads: CATSDQGNEQFF. The CDR3, as DNA: TGTGCCACCAGTGATCAGGGGAATGAGCAGTTCTTC. This chain joins TRBV24-1 and TRBJ2-1, with D maybe TRBD1 (6 bases). V shed 3 bases and J shed 7 bases, with 6 bases lying between them. The CDR3 is made up of 12 amino acids. Germline CDR1 KGHDR, CDR2 SFDVKD.